This TCR beta chain was captured in a study of T cells after yellow fever vaccination. General observations from the study: Secondary responses were weaker yet peaked faster, day 5 versus 15.

Notes on this clonotype: Its antigen is currently unknown.

MiXCR was run by TCRdb on the 5' RACE reads, yielding one entry per CDR3 protein. This sample has some 420,000 distinct CDR3 sequences, with about 17% found just once. V lost 2 bases and J lost 1, with 12 bases in between. The germline CDR1 and CDR2 sequences are SGHDT and YYEEEE. The CDR3 has 15 residues. Sample: PBMCs, taken before the yellow fever booster vaccination. The chain employs TRBV5-6 and TRBJ2-5; possible D gene TRBD1, 5 bases. This sequence originates from a man aged 18 to 29 who received the YFV17D yellow fever vaccine. CDR3 DNA sequence: TGTGCCAGCAGCTTACCCGTGGACACCCAAGAGACCCAGTACTTC. Its translation is CASSLPVDTQETQYF.